This TCR beta chain was identified in a study of T cells after yellow fever vaccination. Ten or more counts support this clonotype. The germline CDR1 and CDR2 sequences are SGHAT and FQNNGV. V shed 5 bases and J shed 7 bases, with 15 bases lying between them. This CDR3 has 15 amino acids. Via MiXCR, TCRdb re-called the 5' RACE reads, giving one row per CDR3 protein. The repertoire has roughly 330,000 distinct CDR3 sequences, 3% to 4.5% of them found once; the top ten carry around 24%. The sequence was collected from a man younger than 35 who received the YFV17D yellow fever vaccine. This chain links TRBV11-2 with TRBJ1-6; no definite D call. Specimen: PBMCs, collected 5 days after the yellow fever booster vaccination. This CDR3 reads CASSGDPIGNSPLHF. DNA of the CDR3: TGTGCCAGCAGCGGAGACCCCATTGGGAATTCACCCCTCCACTTT.